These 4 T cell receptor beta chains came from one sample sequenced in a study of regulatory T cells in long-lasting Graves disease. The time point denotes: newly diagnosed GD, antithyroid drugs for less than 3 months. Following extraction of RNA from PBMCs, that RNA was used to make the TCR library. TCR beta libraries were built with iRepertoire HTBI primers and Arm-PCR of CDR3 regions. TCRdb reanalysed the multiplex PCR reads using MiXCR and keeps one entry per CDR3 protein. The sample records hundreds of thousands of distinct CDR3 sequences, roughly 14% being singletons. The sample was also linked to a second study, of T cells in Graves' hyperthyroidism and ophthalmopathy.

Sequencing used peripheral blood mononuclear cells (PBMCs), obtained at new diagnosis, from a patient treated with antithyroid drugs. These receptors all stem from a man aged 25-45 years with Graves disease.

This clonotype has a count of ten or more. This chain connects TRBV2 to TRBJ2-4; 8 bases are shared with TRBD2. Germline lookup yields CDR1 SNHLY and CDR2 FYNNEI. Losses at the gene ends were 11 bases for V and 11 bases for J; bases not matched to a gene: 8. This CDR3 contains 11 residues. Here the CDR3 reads CAALSGVFQYF. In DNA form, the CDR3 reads TGTGCCGCCCTTAGCGGGGTCTTTCAGTACTTC.

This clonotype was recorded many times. For the CDR3, the DNA is TGTGCCAGCGGACTAGCGGGAAACACCGGGGAGCTGTTTTTT. Residues: CASGLAGNTGELFF. The chain joins TRBV11-1 to TRBJ2-2; 12 nucleotides agree with TRBD2. Unmatched junction bases numbered 0, after V lost 8 bases and J lost 2 bases. Looked up from germline, CDR1 is SGHAT and CDR2 is FQDESV (reference sequence). CDR3 length: 14 amino acids.

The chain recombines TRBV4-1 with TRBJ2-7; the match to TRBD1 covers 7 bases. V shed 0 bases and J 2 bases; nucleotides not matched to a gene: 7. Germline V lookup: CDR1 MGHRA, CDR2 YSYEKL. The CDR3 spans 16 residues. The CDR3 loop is CASSQEETGSAYEQYF. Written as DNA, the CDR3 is TGCGCCAGCAGCCAAGAAGAGACAGGGAGCGCCTACGAGCAGTACTTC.

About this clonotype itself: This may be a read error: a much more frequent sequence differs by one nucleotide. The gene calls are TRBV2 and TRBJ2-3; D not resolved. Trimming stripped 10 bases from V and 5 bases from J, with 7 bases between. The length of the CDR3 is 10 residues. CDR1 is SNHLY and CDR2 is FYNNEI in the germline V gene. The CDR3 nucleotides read TGTGCCACGTCCGTAGATACGCAGTATTTT. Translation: CATSVDTQYF.